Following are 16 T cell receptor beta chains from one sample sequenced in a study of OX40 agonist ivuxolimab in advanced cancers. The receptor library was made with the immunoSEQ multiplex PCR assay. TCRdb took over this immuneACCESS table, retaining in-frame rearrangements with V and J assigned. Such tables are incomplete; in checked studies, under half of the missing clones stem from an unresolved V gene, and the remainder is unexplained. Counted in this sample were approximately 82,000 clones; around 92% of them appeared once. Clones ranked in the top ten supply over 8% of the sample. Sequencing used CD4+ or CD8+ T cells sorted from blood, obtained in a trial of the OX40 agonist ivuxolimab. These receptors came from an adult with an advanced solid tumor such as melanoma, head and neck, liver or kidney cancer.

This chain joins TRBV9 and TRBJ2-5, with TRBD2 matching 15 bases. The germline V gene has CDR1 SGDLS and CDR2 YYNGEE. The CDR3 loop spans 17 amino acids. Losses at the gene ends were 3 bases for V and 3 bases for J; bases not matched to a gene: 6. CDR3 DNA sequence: TGTGCCAGCAGCGCCACATGGACTAGCGGGGGGGAAGAGACCCAGTACTTC. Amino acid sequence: CASSATWTSGGEETQYF.

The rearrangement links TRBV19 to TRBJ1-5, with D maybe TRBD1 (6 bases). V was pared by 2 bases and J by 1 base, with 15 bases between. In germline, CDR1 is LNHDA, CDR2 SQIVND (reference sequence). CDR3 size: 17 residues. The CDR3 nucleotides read TGTGCCAGTAGTATAACATTTGGGGGCGCCAGCAATCAGCCCCAGCATTTT. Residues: CASSITFGGASNQPQHF.

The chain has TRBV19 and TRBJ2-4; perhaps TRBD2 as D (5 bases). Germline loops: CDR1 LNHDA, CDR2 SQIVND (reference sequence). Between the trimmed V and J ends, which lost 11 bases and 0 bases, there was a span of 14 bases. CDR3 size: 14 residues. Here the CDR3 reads CASTTGLAKNIQYF. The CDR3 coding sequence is TGTGCCTCTACCACGGGGTTAGCCAAAAACATTCAGTACTTC.

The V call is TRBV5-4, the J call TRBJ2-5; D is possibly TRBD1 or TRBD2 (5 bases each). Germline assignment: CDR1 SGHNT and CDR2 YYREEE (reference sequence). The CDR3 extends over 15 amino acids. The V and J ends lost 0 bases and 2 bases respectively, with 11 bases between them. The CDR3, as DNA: TGTGCCAGCAGCTTGGCCTCCGAGGGGCAAGAGACCCAGTACTTC. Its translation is CASSLASEGQETQYF. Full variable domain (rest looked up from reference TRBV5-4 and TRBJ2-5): ETGVTQSPTHLIKTRGQQVTLRCSSQSGHNTVSWYQQALGQGPQFIFQYYREEENGRGNFPPRFSGLQFPNYSSELNVNALELDDSALYLCASSLASEGQETQYFGPGTRLLVL.

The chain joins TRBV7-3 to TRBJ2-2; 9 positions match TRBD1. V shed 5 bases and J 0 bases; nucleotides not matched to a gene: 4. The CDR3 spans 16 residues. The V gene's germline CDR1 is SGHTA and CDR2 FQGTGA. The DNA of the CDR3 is TGTGCCAGCAGCCGGGACAGGGCTACGAACACCGGGGAGCTGTTTTTT. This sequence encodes CASSRDRATNTGELFF. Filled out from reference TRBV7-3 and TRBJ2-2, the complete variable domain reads GAGVSQTPSNKVTEKGKYVELRCDPISGHTALYWYRQSLGQGPEFLIYFQGTGAADDSGLPNDRFFAVRPEGSVSTLKIQRTERGDSAVYLCASSRDRATNTGELFFGEGSRLTVL.

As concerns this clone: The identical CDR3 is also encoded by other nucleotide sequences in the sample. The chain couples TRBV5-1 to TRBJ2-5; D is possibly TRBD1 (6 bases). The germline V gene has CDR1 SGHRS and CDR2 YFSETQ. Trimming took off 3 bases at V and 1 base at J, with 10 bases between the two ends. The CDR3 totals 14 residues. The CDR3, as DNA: TGCGCCAGCAGCTCCACAGGGTTCCAAGAGACCCAGTACTTC. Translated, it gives CASSSTGFQETQYF.

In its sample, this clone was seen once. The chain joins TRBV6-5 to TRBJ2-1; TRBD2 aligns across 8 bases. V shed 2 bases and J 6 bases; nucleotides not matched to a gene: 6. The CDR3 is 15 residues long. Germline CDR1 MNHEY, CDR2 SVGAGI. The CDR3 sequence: CASSYLLGLANEQFF. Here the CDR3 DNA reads TGTGCCAGCAGTTACCTGCTCGGACTAGCCAATGAGCAGTTCTTC.

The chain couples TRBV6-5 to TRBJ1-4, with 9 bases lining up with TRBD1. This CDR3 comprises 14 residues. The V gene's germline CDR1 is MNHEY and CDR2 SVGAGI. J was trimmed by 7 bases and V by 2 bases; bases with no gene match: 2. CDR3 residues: CASSYPTGGEKLFF. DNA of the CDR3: TGTGCCAGCAGTTACCCGACAGGGGGTGAAAAACTGTTTTTT.

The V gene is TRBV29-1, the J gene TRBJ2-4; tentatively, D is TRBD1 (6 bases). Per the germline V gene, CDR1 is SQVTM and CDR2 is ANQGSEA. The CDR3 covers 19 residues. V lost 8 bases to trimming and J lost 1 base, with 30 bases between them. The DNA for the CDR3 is TGCAGCTCCCTCAGAGGGTTAGGGGGAGAAGTTGCGGCCAAAAACATTCAGTACTTC. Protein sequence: CSSLRGLGGEVAAKNIQYF.

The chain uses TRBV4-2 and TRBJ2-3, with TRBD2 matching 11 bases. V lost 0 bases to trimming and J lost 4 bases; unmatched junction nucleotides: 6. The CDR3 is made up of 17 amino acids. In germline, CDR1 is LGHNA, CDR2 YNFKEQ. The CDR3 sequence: CASSQELAGDWADTQYF. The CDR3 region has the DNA TGTGCCAGCAGCCAAGAACTAGCGGGAGATTGGGCAGATACGCAGTATTTT.

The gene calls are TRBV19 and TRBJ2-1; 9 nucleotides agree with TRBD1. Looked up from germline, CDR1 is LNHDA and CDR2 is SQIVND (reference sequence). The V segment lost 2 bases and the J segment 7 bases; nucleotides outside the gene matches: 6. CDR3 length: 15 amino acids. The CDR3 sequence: CASSIPGQGPNEQFF. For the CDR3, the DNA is TGTGCCAGTAGTATACCGGGACAGGGTCCAAATGAGCAGTTCTTC.

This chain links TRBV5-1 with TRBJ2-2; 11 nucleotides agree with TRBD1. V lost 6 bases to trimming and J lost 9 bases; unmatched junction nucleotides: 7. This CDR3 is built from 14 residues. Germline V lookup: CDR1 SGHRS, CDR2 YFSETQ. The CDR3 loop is CASTMGQGGRELFF. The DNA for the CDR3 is TGCGCCAGCACAATGGGACAGGGGGGCCGGGAGCTGTTTTTT.

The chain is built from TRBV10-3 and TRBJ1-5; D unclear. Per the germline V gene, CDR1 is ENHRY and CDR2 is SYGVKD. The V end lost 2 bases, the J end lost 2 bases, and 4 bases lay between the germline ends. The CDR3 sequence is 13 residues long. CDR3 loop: CAISEEGNQPQHF. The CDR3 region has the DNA TGTGCCATCAGTGAGGAGGGCAATCAGCCCCAGCATTTT.

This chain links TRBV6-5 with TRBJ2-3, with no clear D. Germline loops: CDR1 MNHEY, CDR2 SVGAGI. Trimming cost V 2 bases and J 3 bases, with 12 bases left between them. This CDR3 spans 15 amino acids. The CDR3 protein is CASSYQSSTTDTQYF. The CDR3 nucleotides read TGTGCCAGCAGTTACCAGTCTTCCACAACAGATACGCAGTATTTT.

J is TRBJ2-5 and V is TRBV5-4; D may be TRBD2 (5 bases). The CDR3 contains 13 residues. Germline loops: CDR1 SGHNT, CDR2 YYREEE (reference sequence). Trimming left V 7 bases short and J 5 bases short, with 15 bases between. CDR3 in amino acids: CASASIGEETQYF. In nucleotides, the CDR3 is TGTGCCAGCGCCTCGATCGGGGAGGAGACCCAGTACTTC.

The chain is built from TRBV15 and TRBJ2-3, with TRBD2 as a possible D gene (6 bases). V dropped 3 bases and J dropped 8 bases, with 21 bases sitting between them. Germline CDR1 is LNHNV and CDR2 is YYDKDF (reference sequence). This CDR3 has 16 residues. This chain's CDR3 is CATSRSRQEGRGTQYF. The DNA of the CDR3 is TGTGCCACCAGCAGGTCCCGGCAGGAGGGGAGAGGTACGCAGTATTTT. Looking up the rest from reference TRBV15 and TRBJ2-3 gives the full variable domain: DAMVIQNPRYQVTQFGKPVTLSCSQTLNHNVMYWYQQKSSQAPKLLFHYYDKDFNNEADTPDNFQSRRPNTSFCFLDIRSPGLGDTAMYLCATSRSRQEGRGTQYFGPGTRLTVL.